Listed below are T cell receptor beta chains from one sample, sequenced in a study of Ad26.COV2.S vaccination and SARS-CoV-2 variants. Clones were sequenced by immunoSEQ multiplex PCR, and TCRdb holds only the in-frame ones, with some missing. This sample has 350,000 to 500,000 clones; roughly 88% occur once, and the top ten carry around 3.6%. This sample comprised peripheral blood, obtained in a trial of Ad26.COV2.S vaccine versus placebo. These TCRs come from a person aged 18 to 65 who received the Ad26.COV2.S COVID-19 vaccine or a placebo. Each CDR3 is given with its conserved first and last residue. A D gene is named only where the DNA matches it firmly. Clone size, where shown, is once, few, many, or a class for clones that have expanded.

TRBJ2-2,TRBV9,TRBD2,NA,CASSPRLARNTGELFF,TGTGCCAGCAGCCCTCGACTAGCACGGAACACCGGGGAGCTGTTTTTT
TRBJ2-3,TRBV28,TRBD2,NA,CASSTFLKRLAGDDNTQYF,TGTGCCAGCAGTACATTCCTTAAGAGGCTAGCGGGGGACGATAATACGCAGTATTTT
TRBJ2-3,TRBV28,NA,NA,CASLRGGQVTDTQYF,TGTGCCAGCCTCAGGGGGGGGCAGGTCACAGATACGCAGTATTTT
TRBJ1-5,TRBV9,NA,once,CASSVGTGNQPQHF,TGTGCCAGCAGCGTAGGAACAGGGAACCAGCCCCAGCATTTT
TRBJ2-3,TRBV28,NA,once,CASTPRAPSTQYF,TGTGCCAGCACCCCCCGGGCCCCTAGTACGCAGTATTTT
TRBJ1-2,TRBV19,NA,once,CASSPSGTSYGYTF,TGTGCCAGTAGCCCCTCCGGGACCTCGTATGGCTACACCTTC
TRBJ2-1,TRBV19,NA,NA,CASSTGARNEQFF,TGTGCCAGTAGTACTGGAGCGCGCAATGAGCAGTTCTTC
TRBJ1-6,TRBV4-1,NA,once,CASSSQQDSLSPLHF,TGCGCCAGCAGCTCGCAACAGGACAGTCTTTCACCCCTCCACTTT
TRBJ1-1,TRBV3-1/TRBV3-2,NA,NA,CASSQDPRRMLNTEAFF,TGTGCCAGCAGCCAAGATCCCCGGCGGATGCTAAACACTGAAGCTTTCTTT
TRBJ2-1,TRBV4-1,NA,NA,CASSQTPGATPFF,TGCGCCAGCAGCCAGACCCCTGGGGCGACGCCGTTCTTC
TRBJ1-3,TRBV6-2/TRBV6-3,NA,few,CASSELKTSSIYF,TGTGCCAGCAGCGAACTTAAGACGAGTTCCATATATTTT
TRBJ1-3,TRBV9,TRBD1,NA,CASSATDRVGIFAGNTIYF,TGTGCCAGCAGCGCTACGGACAGGGTTGGAATCTTCGCTGGAAACACCATATATTTT
TRBJ1-1,TRBV28,NA,NA,CASIDGQFEAFF,TGTGCCAGCATCGATGGACAGTTTGAAGCTTTCTTT
TRBJ2-7,TRBV27,NA,NA,CASSLNRPYEQYF,TGTGCCAGCAGTTTAAATCGGCCCTACGAGCAGTACTTC
TRBJ2-5,TRBV12-3/TRBV12-4,NA,once,CASSLSETQYF,TGTGCCAGCAGTTTATCAGAGACCCAGTACTTC
TRBJ1-6,TRBV6-4,TRBD1,many,CASSTGDNSPLHF,TGTGCCAGCAGTACAGGGGATAATTCACCCCTCCACTTT
TRBJ1-3,TRBV29-1,NA,NA,CSVGLSPGNTIYF,TGCAGCGTTGGACTGTCTCCTGGAAACACCATATATTTT
TRBJ2-1,TRBV4-1,TRBD2,NA,CASSQIAGGTYNEQFF,TGCGCCAGCAGCCAGATAGCGGGGGGAACCTACAATGAGCAGTTCTTC
TRBJ1-6,TRBV19,NA,NA,CASSTGISLHF,TGTGCCAGTAGTACAGGAATTTCCCTCCACTTT
TRBJ2-1,TRBV10-1,TRBD2,NA,CASSNSGGALGEQFF,TGCGCCAGCAGTAATAGCGGGGGGGCCCTGGGTGAGCAGTTCTTC
TRBJ1-2,TRBV9,NA,NA,CASSVEGVERNGYTF,TGTGCCAGCAGCGTAGAAGGGGTGGAACGAAATGGCTACACCTTC
TRBJ2-2,TRBV2,NA,NA,CASSDVFNTGELFF,TGTGCCAGCAGCGATGTATTTAACACCGGGGAGCTGTTTTTT
TRBJ2-2,TRBV5-1,TRBD2,NA,CASSRTSGGNTGELFF,TGCGCCAGCAGCCGGACTAGCGGAGGGAACACCGGGGAGCTGTTTTTT
TRBJ1-2,TRBV12-3/TRBV12-4,NA,NA,CASSQGDGYTF,TGTGCCAGCAGTCAGGGTGATGGCTACACCTTC
TRBJ1-1,TRBV12-3/TRBV12-4,TRBD1,NA,CASTRQGTEAFF,TGTGCCAGCACCAGACAGGGAACTGAAGCTTTCTTT
TRBJ2-1,TRBV4-3,TRBD1,NA,CASSQDLEGAVYNEQFF,TGCGCCAGCAGCCAAGATCTAGAGGGGGCCGTTTACAATGAGCAGTTCTTC
TRBJ2-1,TRBV5-1,TRBD2,NA,CASSVPGLADNEQFF,TGCGCCAGCAGCGTCCCGGGACTAGCGGACAATGAGCAGTTCTTC
TRBJ2-7,TRBV5-4,NA,NA,CASSLGWGPGYEQYF,TGTGCCAGCAGCCTAGGGTGGGGGCCGGGATACGAGCAGTACTTC
TRBJ2-7,TRBV14,TRBD2,NA,CASSKRTSGGSSYEQYF,TGTGCCAGCAGCAAACGGACTAGCGGGGGGAGCTCCTACGAGCAGTACTTC
TRBJ1-1,TRBV29-1,NA,NA,CSGTGSRVNTEAFF,TGCAGCGGTACCGGAAGTCGCGTGAACACTGAAGCTTTCTTT
TRBJ2-5,TRBV7-6,TRBD2,NA,CASSLILAGGGTQYF,TGTGCCAGCAGCTTAATACTAGCGGGGGGCGGGACCCAGTACTTC
TRBJ1-6,TRBV7-8,NA,NA,CASSLAGDSPLHF,TGTGCCAGCAGCTTAGCGGGGGATTCACCCCTCCACTTT
TRBJ2-3,TRBV5-4,NA,NA,CASSLYGMSDTQYF,TGTGCCAGCAGCTTGTACGGGATGTCAGATACGCAGTATTTT
TRBJ1-2,TRBV4-3,TRBD1,NA,CASSIVMGQNYGYTF,TGCGCCAGCAGCATCGTAATGGGACAGAACTATGGCTACACCTTC
TRBJ1-1,TRBV11-2,NA,once,CASSERTRTEAFF,TGTGCCAGCAGCGAAAGGACACGTACTGAAGCTTTCTTT
TRBJ1-1,TRBV13,NA,NA,CASEPGYTEAFF,TGTGCCAGCGAGCCTGGGTACACTGAAGCTTTCTTT
TRBJ2-3,TRBV27,NA,NA,CASSYLPGTPSTDTQYF,TGTGCCAGCAGTTACCTCCCGGGTACGCCGAGCACAGATACGCAGTATTTT
TRBJ2-7,TRBV7-8,TRBD2,few,CASRRDLRGNWEQYF,TGTGCCAGCAGACGTGACTTGCGGGGGAACTGGGAGCAGTACTTC
TRBJ1-1,TRBV5-6,NA,NA,CASSRGLNEAFF,TGTGCCAGCAGCCGAGGGTTGAACGAAGCTTTCTTT
TRBJ2-3,TRBV23-1,TRBD1,NA,CASSQSPDRGDTDTQYF,TGCGCCAGCAGTCAATCCCCGGACAGGGGGGACACAGATACGCAGTATTTT
TRBJ2-7,TRBV30,NA,NA,CAWSPDGPYEQYF,TGTGCCTGGAGCCCGGACGGCCCCTACGAGCAGTACTTC
TRBJ2-5,TRBV6-2/TRBV6-3,NA,NA,CASSYSRRGPYQETQYF,TGTGCCAGCAGTTACTCGCGGCGGGGGCCCTACCAAGAGACCCAGTACTTC